These 26 T cell receptor beta chains came from one sample sequenced in a study of cytomegalovirus exposure and HLA in healthy donors. The study ran its PCR with 60 Vbeta and 13 Jbeta primers. Method: immunoSEQ multiplex PCR; TCRdb's copy keeps in-frame clones and lacks some. Of 86,000 or so clones listed, about four fifths are singletons. The material sequenced was PBMCs. The receptors derive from a middle-aged woman in good health and CMV-seropositive.

This sequence joins TRBV28 and TRBJ1-1; the D gene is possibly TRBD1 (6 bases). The CDR3 extends over 14 amino acids. Trimming shortened V by 5 bases and J by 5 bases, and 15 bases separated the two germline ends. The germline CDR1 and CDR2 sequences are MDHEN and SYDVKM. The CDR3 coding sequence is TGTGCCAGCAGTCCCCACGGGACAAGGACTGAAGCTTTCTTT. Translation gives CASSPHGTRTEAFF.

V is TRBV6-5 and J is TRBJ1-3; 7 positions match TRBD1. Germline V gene data show CDR1 as MNHEY and CDR2 as SVGAGI. This CDR3 region has 15 residues. V dropped 4 bases and J dropped 3; count of bases not matched to a gene: 6. The CDR3, as DNA: TGTGCCAGCAGTTCCTGGAGGGGGCTTGGAAACACCATATATTTT. It is translated as CASSSWRGLGNTIYF.

The chain recombines TRBV27 with TRBJ1-2; a possible D gene is TRBD1 (5 bases). CDR1 is MNHEY, CDR2 SMNVEV, per germline (reference sequence). V lost 5 bases and J 2 bases, leaving 12 bases between the germline ends. This CDR3 comprises 14 residues. CDR3 protein: CASSPQDKNYGYTF. The DNA of the CDR3 is TGTGCCAGCAGTCCCCAGGACAAGAACTATGGCTACACCTTC.

The count of this clone is one. The chain carries TRBV14 and TRBJ2-6; 8 positions match TRBD1. The CDR3 has 17 residues. CDR1 and CDR2 (germline): SGHDN, FVKESK. J gave up 2 bases and V 0 bases, and 3 bases lay outside the gene matches. The CDR3 sequence: CASSQDQGATGANVLTF. For the CDR3, the DNA is TGTGCCAGCAGCCAAGATCAGGGGGCAACTGGGGCCAACGTCCTGACTTTC.

The chain employs TRBV27 and TRBJ1-1, with D perhaps matching TRBD1 (5 bases). Germline V gene data show CDR1 as MNHEY and CDR2 as SMNVEV (reference sequence). This CDR3 is 13 amino acids long. V dropped 3 bases and J dropped 4 bases, with 9 bases sitting between them. CDR3 protein: CASSLRQSTEAFF. CDR3 nucleotides: TGTGCCAGCAGTTTGAGACAGAGCACTGAAGCTTTCTTT.

This clone was seen once. The rearrangement links TRBV7-8 to TRBJ1-4; tentatively, D is TRBD1 (5 bases). Trimming removed 1 base from V and 2 bases from J, with 8 bases in between. Germline V lookup: CDR1 SGHVS, CDR2 FQNEAQ. The CDR3 sequence is 15 residues long. The chain's CDR3 is CASSLGQGTNEKLFF. The CDR3 DNA follows: TGTGCCAGCAGCTTAGGTCAGGGTACTAATGAAAAACTGTTTTTT.

This clone was counted a single time. The chain combines TRBV4-2 with TRBJ1-2; a weak D match, TRBD1 (5 bases). V was clipped by 4 bases and J by 0 bases, with 27 bases between them. There are 20 residues in the CDR3. The germline V gene has CDR1 LGHNA and CDR2 YNFKEQ. The CDR3 bases are TGTGCCAGCAGCCGCAAGCTCATTCCGGGACTCCTGACAACTAACTATGGCTACACCTTC. This codes for CASSRKLIPGLLTTNYGYTF.

The chain has TRBV2 and TRBJ1-2; 8 positions agree with TRBD1. This CDR3 has 12 amino acids. The ends lost 6 bases at V and 8 bases at J; junction bases unmatched: 5. Germline CDR1 SNHLY, CDR2 FYNNEI. CDR3 sequence: CASRTGVWGYTF. The DNA of the CDR3 is TGTGCCAGCAGGACAGGGGTTTGGGGCTACACCTTC.

J is TRBJ2-3 and V is TRBV30; 7 bases align to TRBD2. Looked up from germline, CDR1 is GTSNPN and CDR2 is SVGIG (reference sequence). The CDR3 has 13 amino acids. Trimming cost V 4 bases and J 1 base; bases outside gene matches: 2. The CDR3 coding sequence is TGTGCCTGGACACGGGGGGGCACAGATACGCAGTATTTT. This codes for CAWTRGGTDTQYF.

The chain combines TRBV28 with TRBJ2-5; 7 nucleotides align to TRBD2. Trimming cost V 3 bases and J 5 bases; bases outside gene matches: 6. From germline, CDR1 is MDHEN and CDR2 SYDVKM. The CDR3 consists of 14 residues. The CDR3 coding sequence is TGTGCCAGCAGTTTGGGGGGGACGGTGGAGACCCAGTACTTC. It translates to CASSLGGTVETQYF.

The rearrangement joins TRBV19 to TRBJ1-5, with D maybe TRBD1 (5 bases). The V end was cut by 3 bases, the J end by 9 bases, with 15 bases between. Germline loops: CDR1 LNHDA, CDR2 SQIVND (reference sequence). This CDR3 contains 14 residues. The CDR3 DNA is TGTGCCAGTAGTATTGACTGGGGGGACCGGCCCCAGCATTTT. Its protein is CASSIDWGDRPQHF.

J is TRBJ2-7 and V is TRBV13; the match to TRBD1 covers 10 bases. CDR1 is PRHDT and CDR2 is FYEKMQ in the germline V gene (reference sequence). Trimming cost V 2 bases and J 5 bases; bases outside gene matches: 9. The CDR3 extends over 16 amino acids. The CDR3 DNA reads as TGTGCCAGCAGCTTATGGACAGGGGGTGGGAAGGACGAGCAGTACTTC. Translation gives CASSLWTGGGKDEQYF.

As for this clone: One end of the junction does not line up with germline, which may come from a read error. The rearrangement joins TRBV28 to TRBJ2-3, with D possibly being TRBD2 (5 bases). The germline V gene encodes CDR1 MDHEN and CDR2 SYDVKM. The CDR3 extends over 12 amino acids. This chain's CDR3 is CASSLAAARVTF. The CDR3 DNA sequence: TGTGCCAGCAGCCTAGCCGCTGCGAGGGTAACATTT.

The chain has TRBV2 and TRBJ2-3; D is unclear. Germline V gene lookup returns CDR1 SNHLY and CDR2 FYNNEI. V was clipped by 4 bases and J by 5 bases, with 4 bases between them. CDR3 size: 11 residues. DNA of the CDR3: TGTGCCAGCAGTGTAAAAGATACGCAGTATTTT. Translation gives CASSVKDTQYF.

This chain links TRBV7-9 with TRBJ1-6, with no clear D. The CDR3 totals 14 residues. CDR1 is SEHNR, CDR2 FQNEAQ, per germline (reference sequence). Trimming shortened V by 5 bases and J by 2 bases, and 7 bases separated the two germline ends. As DNA, the CDR3 is TGTGCCAGCAGCCCCCCCACCTATAATTCACCCCTCCACTTT. Translated, it gives CASSPPTYNSPLHF.

The rearrangement links TRBV5-4 to TRBJ2-3; 10 nucleotides agree with TRBD2. V shed 4 bases, J shed 4 bases, and the junction held 6 bases outside the gene matches. Germline CDR1 SGHNT, CDR2 YYREEE (reference sequence). The CDR3 consists of 15 residues. CDR3 region: CASSVPGLAPDTQYF. The CDR3 DNA is TGTGCCAGCAGCGTTCCGGGACTAGCGCCAGATACGCAGTATTTT.

The gene calls are TRBV6-5 and TRBJ1-2, with D perhaps TRBD1 (5 bases). Looked up from germline, CDR1 is MNHEY and CDR2 is SVGAGI. V was pared by 8 bases and J by 0 bases, with 16 bases between. This CDR3 spans 15 amino acids. CDR3 in DNA: TGTGCCAGCGGGAACACTCACAGGACTAACTATGGCTACACCTTC. It encodes CASGNTHRTNYGYTF.

The V gene is TRBV11-2, the J gene TRBJ1-2, with no clear D. CDR1 SGHAT and CDR2 FQNNGV come from the germline V gene. The CDR3 runs to 12 residues. V was cut by 1 base and J by 2 bases, with 2 bases left in between. As DNA, the CDR3 is TGTGCCAGCAGCTTAGCGAACTATGGCTACACCTTC. This encodes CASSLANYGYTF.

This chain uses TRBV27 with TRBJ2-5; TRBD1 agrees at 7 bases. Germline V CDR1 and CDR2: MNHEY, SMNVEV (reference sequence). The trim removed 7 bases at V and 3 bases at J, leaving 5 bases unmatched. This CDR3 has 13 residues. CDR3 amino acids: CASKGTVEETQYF. DNA for the CDR3: TGTGCCAGCAAAGGGACAGTAGAAGAGACCCAGTACTTC.

V is TRBV7-3 and J is TRBJ2-1, with 8 bases fitting TRBD2. This CDR3 is 16 amino acids long. Germline values: CDR1 SGHTA, CDR2 FQGTGA. V lost 2 bases to trimming and J lost 7 bases; unmatched junction nucleotides: 10. Here the CDR3 reads CASSLYSGSLWNEQFF. CDR3 DNA: TGTGCCAGCAGCTTATACAGCGGGAGTCTGTGGAATGAGCAGTTCTTC.

The chain links TRBV7-2 to TRBJ1-4; D uncertain. The germline gives CDR1 SGHTA, CDR2 FQGNSA. The CDR3 has 16 amino acids. V gave up 5 bases and J gave up 0 bases, with 13 bases separating them. CDR3: CASSRSRGTTNEKLFF. The DNA for the CDR3 is TGTGCCAGCAGCCGGTCGCGCGGTACAACTAATGAAAAACTGTTTTTT.

The chain recombines TRBV7-2 with TRBJ1-6; 7 bases agree with TRBD1. CDR1 and CDR2 from the germline V gene are SGHTA and FQGNSA. The CDR3 extends over 16 amino acids. V shed 1 base, J shed 5 bases, and the junction held 5 bases outside the gene matches. The CDR3 sequence is CASSLDRQGNNSPLHF. The CDR3 DNA follows: TGTGCCAGCAGCTTAGACCGACAGGGCAATAATTCACCCCTCCACTTT.

The chain joins TRBV7-9 to TRBJ2-5; a weak D match, TRBD1 (5 bases). This CDR3 has 15 amino acids. Trimming removed 0 bases at V and 5 bases at J, with 13 bases between. Germline loops: CDR1 SEHNR, CDR2 FQNEAQ (reference sequence). As DNA, the CDR3 is TGTGCCAGCAGCTTAGCCCCAGGGATAGGTGAGACCCAGTACTTC. As protein: CASSLAPGIGETQYF.

The chain couples TRBV9 to TRBJ2-1; 8 positions agree with TRBD2. CDR1 and CDR2 from the germline V gene are SGDLS and YYNGEE. This CDR3 contains 15 residues. Trimming cost V 0 bases and J 7 bases; bases outside gene matches: 6. The CDR3 loop reads CASSVGGRMGNEQFF. As DNA, the CDR3 is TGTGCCAGCAGCGTAGGCGGGAGGATGGGAAATGAGCAGTTCTTC.

This clone was seen only once. The chain carries TRBV30 and TRBJ1-5, with D hard to call. Trimming stripped 0 bases from V and 7 bases from J, with 10 bases between. Germline V gene sequence: CDR1 GTSNPN, CDR2 SVGIG (reference sequence). The CDR3 spans 13 residues. Here the CDR3 DNA reads TGTGCCTGGAGTGTCAATCAGGCACAGCCCCAGCATTTT. Translation gives CAWSVNQAQPQHF.

V usage is TRBV27 and J usage is TRBJ2-7; 10 bases agree with TRBD2. Per germline, CDR1 MNHEY and CDR2 SMNVEV (reference sequence). CDR3 length: 17 residues. V lost 5 bases and J lost 0; bases outside the gene matches: 10. Here the CDR3 DNA reads TGTGCCAGCAGTCCACTACGAAGCGGGAGGGGCTCCTACGAGCAGTACTTC. This translates into CASSPLRSGRGSYEQYF.